This TCR beta chain was identified in a study of identical twins (dated by TCRdb to 2015 to 2016). At the level of the whole study: To test whether fetal clonotypes persist, the study used deep sequencing on TCR alpha and beta repertoires from monozygotic twins, unrelated adults of various ages, and cord blood. Replicate twin experiments were performed at different times using different library preparation protocols to rule out contamination. General findings and caveats noted by the study authors: Because the same donors could not be followed over many years, the conclusions relied on cross-sectional statistical analysis. Invariant T cells such as MAIT and iNKT could partly confound zero-insertion analyses, though diverse VJ usage argued against this for most clonotypes. Excess twin sharing in beta out-of-frame sequences was weaker because fewer shared sequences lowered the signal-to-noise ratio. Fewer insertions were carried by abundant cord blood beta clonotypes; a weaker similar trend was observed in young adult naive repertoires, while no such trend was observed in memory repertoires. Compared with coincidental sharing between unrelated individuals, out-of-frame TCR alpha sequences shared between twins had an excess of sequences with low generation probability. In monozygotic twins, out-of-frame TCR alpha sharing was systematically underestimated by recombination models, although the models agreed with sharing between unrelated individuals.

The germline V gene encodes CDR1 KGHSH and CDR2 LQKENI. V is clipped by 4 bases and J by 3 bases, and the sequence between their germline boundaries is 10 bases long. Reading from cysteine to phenylalanine, the CDR3 counts 13 amino acids. The CDR3 DNA has 39 bases and is translated from base 1. As for this clonotype: Its antigen is currently not known. One base away there is no much larger clone; base qualities are not given.

The method behind the library was 5' RACE. TCRdb lists the instrument as Illumina HiSeq 2000. A universal primer binding site was added through template switching, and the final cDNA carried a unique molecular identifier so that TCR cDNA molecules could be counted accurately. Specific primers in the conserved constant-segment region were used to synthesize first-strand cDNA for TCR alpha and beta chains. Each cDNA library was double barcoded, with a SMART-Mk sample barcode plus Illumina barcodes, to control for contamination. TruSeq adapter sequences, together with Illumina sample barcodes, were added in two successive PCR steps. The Illumina HiSeq platform was used with custom primers to sequence TCR alpha and beta cDNA libraries. The study's own analysis went as follows. MiGEC processed the raw reads to extract unique molecular identifiers, while MiXCR was used to determine the CDR3 positions. Recombination models were inferred per individual with the repgenHMM and IGoR tools using an EM algorithm. Shared clonotype analysis was performed with the tcR package in R, normalizing sharing by the product of cloneset sizes. Out-of-frame nonproductive sequences were analyzed to study raw recombination free of thymic and clonal selection effects. TCRdb trimmed the raw reads at Q25, called clones with MiXCR and kept productive beta chains. CDR3 protein sequences are deduplicated, and each keeps its most common genes and DNA. TCRdb's processing, not the study's, gives the V and J calls here. This sample has 700,000 or so distinct CDR3 sequences in its table, and over 8.5% of those were observed once. Around 0.95% of the sample goes to the ten largest clones.

Every donor was a healthy Caucasian. The twin cohort consisted of three pairs of female monozygotic twins, all aged roughly 18 to 30 years. The RNA used for TCR libraries was isolated from peripheral blood mononuclear cells. This sample was also put to use in a study of yellow fever vaccine responses in identical twins. The second study, in turn, reports: According to the authors, in identical twins the way T cells responded to vaccination appeared partly convergent and partly personalized. In the study, vaccine-responding T cell clones were precisely tracked in identical twins.

The sequencing input was PBMCs. The chain is assembled from TRBV18 and TRBJ2-7; the D region possibly corresponds to TRBD1 (5 bases align). The sequence was obtained from a woman aged 18 to 35 in good health. At the DNA level, the sequence is TGTGCCAGCTCACTAGGACATGACTACGAGCAGTACTTC. The encoded protein is CASSLGHDYEQYF. Where the CDR3 stops, the reference TRBV18 and TRBJ2-7 genes take over; the full variable domain is NAGVMQNPRHLVRRRGQEARLRCSPMKGHSHVYWYRQLPEEGLKFMVYLQKENIIDESGMPKERFSAEFPKEGPSILRIQQVVRGDSAAYFCASSLGHDYEQYFGPGTRLTVT.